This T cell receptor (beta chain) appears in the sequencing data of a study of cytomegalovirus exposure and HLA in healthy donors. It was with 60 Vbeta and 13 Jbeta primers that the PCR ran. Measured with immunoSEQ multiplex PCR; TCRdb has only the in-frame clones, and not every one. The sample shows about 160,000 clones, over 60% of them seen only once. The CDR3 sequence is 17 residues long. V was pared by 3 bases and J by 2 bases, with 4 bases of the junction left unmatched. Germline-derived CDR1 and CDR2 are LNHDA and SQIVND (reference sequence). V is TRBV19 and J is TRBJ2-3; the match to TRBD2 covers 14 bases. The sequencing input was PBMCs. The clonotype was recovered from a woman in her twenties or thirties in good health and CMV-seronegative. The CDR3 bases are TGTGCCAGTAGTATCTCGACTAGCGGGGGGGCCACAGATACGCAGTATTTT. Translating it yields CASSISTSGGATDTQYF.